The entry below gives a single T cell receptor (beta chain) sequence along with its context. Indicated treatment: randomized to nivolumab then ipilimumab (arm A) or the reverse (arm B). These data come from a study of sequential checkpoint blockade in melanoma. Overall study context: Twenty-two patients had matched tumor biopsies before treatment and at week 13 after nivolumab or ipilimumab alone.

Produced via immunoSEQ multiplex PCR; TCRdb's table is partial and in-frame only. The table has over a thousand clones, about 25% seen once. Germline CDR1 is SGHTA and CDR2 is FQGNSA. The CDR3 loop spans 13 amino acids. Germline trimming cut 8 bases from V and 5 bases from J; bases unmatched to any gene: 4. This TCR derives from a human donor with melanoma. This sequence joins TRBV7-2 and TRBJ1-1; 11 bases are a match to TRBD1. The sequences come from tumor tissue (inferred from file names), collected from a patient given nivolumab and ipilimumab in sequence. The DNA for the CDR3 is TGTGCCAGCTCCCGGGACAGGGGGACTGAAGCTTTCTTT. It specifies CASSRDRGTEAFF.